Listed below are T cell receptor beta chains from one sample, sequenced in a study of CD8 T cells in Susac syndrome. TCRdb itself ran the immunoSEQ multiplex PCR reads through MiXCR, one entry per CDR3 protein. The repertoire consists of almost 450,000 distinct CDR3 sequences, with more than 80% occurring once and the leading ten covering under 0.15%. The sequenced sample consisted of CD8+ T cells from PBMCs. The receptors here all came from a human donor with multiple sclerosis. Each CDR3 is given with its conserved first and last residue. Fields, in order: clone size, D gene, V gene, J gene, CDR3 DNA, CDR3 protein. D genes are given only for firm matches. Size values are once, few and many counts, or a class for expanded clones, and some rows have none.

NA	NA	TRBV30	TRBJ1-1	TGTGCCTGGAGTGTAGGGCAAACCCTTGAAGCTTTCTTT	CAWSVGQTLEAFF
NA	TRBD2	TRBV27	TRBJ2-1	TGTGCCAGCAACACGGGGGGGAGCTCCTACAATGAGCAGTTCTTC	CASNTGGSSYNEQFF
NA	NA	TRBV5-1	TRBJ1-4	TGCGCCAGCAGCACAGGGACCCTCGCAACTAATGAAAAACTGTTTTTT	CASSTGTLATNEKLFF
NA	NA	TRBV27	TRBJ2-1	TGTGCCAGCAGTTTAATCGGTGATGAGCAGTTCTTC	CASSLIGDEQFF
NA	NA	TRBV5-4	TRBJ1-3	TGTGCCAGCAGCCGAATTGGGGACACCATATATTTT	CASSRIGDTIYF
NA	NA	TRBV7-9	TRBJ2-1	TGTGCCAGCAGCCCCCCCCGTATTAATGAGCAGTTCTTC	CASSPPRINEQFF
NA	TRBD2	TRBV30	TRBJ2-5	TGTGCCTGGAGCGTAGGACTAGCGGGATTTGGAGAGACCCAGTACTTC	CAWSVGLAGFGETQYF
NA	NA	TRBV5-1	TRBJ2-1	TGCGCCAGCAGCCCAGGACCCGGCGGGTACAATGAGCAGTTCTTC	CASSPGPGGYNEQFF
NA	TRBD1	TRBV6-1	TRBJ1-4	TGTGCCAGCAGCCCAGGGGGAGGCGGGACGGTAATTGCAACTAATGAAAAACTGTTTTTT	CASSPGGGGTVIATNEKLFF
NA	NA	TRBV6-5	TRBJ2-5	TGTGCCAGCAGTTACGGGCGAATTGAGACCCAGTACTTC	CASSYGRIETQYF
NA	NA	TRBV4-1	TRBJ1-1	TGCGCCAGCAGCCAACATAGGACCGACCTGAACACTGAAGCTTTCTTT	CASSQHRTDLNTEAFF
NA	NA	TRBV1	TRBJ2-1	TGCACCAGCAGCCAAAAAACTAGTCCCTCCTACAATGAGCAGTTCTTC	CTSSQKTSPSYNEQFF
NA	NA	TRBV29-1	TRBJ1-5	TGCAGCGTTGGAGCAGATTATCAGCCCCAGCATTTT	CSVGADYQPQHF
NA	TRBD2	TRBV7-9	TRBJ2-3	TGTGCCAGCAGCCCCTCTAGCGGGACGACAGATACGCAGTATTTT	CASSPSSGTTDTQYF
NA	NA	TRBV30	TRBJ1-1	TGTGCCTGGACTCTGGGGACTGAAGCTTTCTTT	CAWTLGTEAFF
NA	TRBD2	TRBV11-2	TRBJ2-7	TGTGCCAGCAGCCCGAAAGCGGGAGGGCCTCAACACGAGCAGTACTTC	CASSPKAGGPQHEQYF
NA	TRBD2	TRBV12-3/TRBV12-4	TRBJ2-3	TGTGCCAGCAGTTTGGCTAGCGGGAGGGCCTCAGATACGCAGTATTTT	CASSLASGRASDTQYF
NA	NA	TRBV28	TRBJ1-4	TGTGCCAGCAGTACAATGCCAGGGTCTAATGAAAAACTGTTTTTT	CASSTMPGSNEKLFF
once	NA	TRBV5-4	TRBJ2-1	TGTGCGATCATGTCGGGCCCCACCTCCTACAATGAGCAGTTCTTC	CAIMSGPTSYNEQFF
NA	NA	TRBV14	TRBJ2-1	TGTGCCAGCAGCCAAGAAGGGGCAGCATACAATGAGCAGTTCTTC	CASSQEGAAYNEQFF
once	NA	TRBV6-1	TRBJ1-2	TGTGCCAGCAGCAGCCAGATCTATGGCTACACCTTC	CASSSQIYGYTF
NA	NA	TRBV4-1	TRBJ1-2	TGCGCCAGCAGCCTCAGTTGGGGGGGCAACTATGGCTACACCTTC	CASSLSWGGNYGYTF
NA	TRBD2	TRBV28	TRBJ2-5	TGTGCCAGCAGAACTTCCTTTAGCGGGGGGTCGGATGAGACCCAGTACTTC	CASRTSFSGGSDETQYF
NA	NA	TRBV2	TRBJ2-5	TGTGCCAGCAGTGAAGAGGTCTTAGGGAGTACCCAAGAGACCCAGTACTTC	CASSEEVLGSTQETQYF
NA	TRBD1	TRBV6-5	TRBJ1-1	TGTGCCAGCACCCCAGGGGGCGGATGGACTGAAGCTTTCTTT	CASTPGGGWTEAFF
NA	NA	TRBV20-1	TRBJ2-1	TGCAGTGTGGGCCGGACGAGCTCCTACAATGAGCAGTTCTTC	CSVGRTSSYNEQFF
NA	TRBD2	TRBV9	TRBJ2-1	TGTGCCAGCAGCGGCCCTAGCGGCAATGAGCAGTTCTTC	CASSGPSGNEQFF
NA	NA	TRBV5-1	TRBJ1-3	TGCGCCAGCAGCTTGGATGTGGGGGTGGCTGGAAACACCATATATTTT	CASSLDVGVAGNTIYF
once	TRBD1	TRBV5-1	TRBJ2-2	TGCGCCAGCAGCGTAAGACAGGGGGCCGTCACCGGGGAGCTGTTTTTT	CASSVRQGAVTGELFF
NA	NA	TRBV12-3/TRBV12-4	TRBJ2-6	TGTGCCAGCAGTTTAAACCCTGGACTCTCCCTTGGGGCCAACGTCCTGACTTTC	CASSLNPGLSLGANVLTF
NA	NA	TRBV4-1	TRBJ2-1	TGCGCCAGCAGCCAAGACGAAGATAGGTTCGGGCAGTTCTTC	CASSQDEDRFGQFF
once	NA	TRBV20-1	TRBJ2-1	TGCAGTGCTAAATTGTGGGGCCCCTCGGGTGAGCAGTTCTTC	CSAKLWGPSGEQFF
NA	NA	TRBV12-3/TRBV12-4	TRBJ1-2	TGTGCCAGCAGCGGGACGGTGATCTATGGCTACACCTTC	CASSGTVIYGYTF
NA	NA	TRBV28	TRBJ1-2	TGTGCCAGCAGTTATGCGAGAAACGTGGGCTACACCTTC	CASSYARNVGYTF
few	NA	TRBV14	TRBJ2-1	TGTGCCAGCAGCCAAGTTCTCAATGAGCAGTTCTTC	CASSQVLNEQFF
once	TRBD2	TRBV19	TRBJ2-1	TGTGCCAGTAGCGTAGCGGGAGCGGGAGGGTATGAGCAGTTCTTC	CASSVAGAGGYEQFF
NA	NA	TRBV19	TRBJ1-2	TGTGCCAGTAGTCCATCAGGCCCCTATGGCTACACCTTC	CASSPSGPYGYTF